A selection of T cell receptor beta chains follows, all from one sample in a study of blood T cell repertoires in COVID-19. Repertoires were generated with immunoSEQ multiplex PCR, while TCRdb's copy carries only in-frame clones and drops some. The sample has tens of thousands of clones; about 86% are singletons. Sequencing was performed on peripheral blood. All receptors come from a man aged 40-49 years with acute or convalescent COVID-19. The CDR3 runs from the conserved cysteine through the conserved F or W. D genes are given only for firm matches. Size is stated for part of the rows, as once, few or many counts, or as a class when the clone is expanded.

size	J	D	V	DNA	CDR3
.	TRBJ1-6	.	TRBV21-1	TGTGCCAGCAGCAAAATGGGGGGCTATAATTCACCCCTCCACTTT	CASSKMGGYNSPLHF
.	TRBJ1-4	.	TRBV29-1	TGCAGCTGTTCGGAGAGTGAAAAACTGTTTTTT	CSCSESEKLFF
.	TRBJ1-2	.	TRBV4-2	TGTGCCAGCAGCCCATTGGACGTCGCAAAGGGGGGCTACACCTTC	CASSPLDVAKGGYTF
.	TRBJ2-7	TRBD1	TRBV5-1	TGCGCCAGCAGCTTTGGACAGGGGGCTAACGAGCAGTACTTC	CASSFGQGANEQYF
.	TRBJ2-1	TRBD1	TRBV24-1	TGTGCCACCAGTGATTCGGGACAGGGGACTTATAATGAGCAGTTCTTC	CATSDSGQGTYNEQFF
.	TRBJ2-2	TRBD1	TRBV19	TGTGCCAGTAGCAACAGGGGCACCGGGGAGCTGTTTTTT	CASSNRGTGELFF
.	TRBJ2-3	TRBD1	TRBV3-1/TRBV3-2	TGTGCCAGCAGCCGACAGGGGGCGCAAGATACGCAGTATTTT	CASSRQGAQDTQYF
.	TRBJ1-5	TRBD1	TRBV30	TGTGCCTGGAGTACAGGGGATGGGCCCCAGCATTTT	CAWSTGDGPQHF
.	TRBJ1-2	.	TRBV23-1	TGCGCCAGCAGTCAAATGGCCCGAGGGTATGGCTACACCTTC	CASSQMARGYGYTF
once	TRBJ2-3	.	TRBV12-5	TGTGCTAGTGGTTTGGTACGTTACCCACCCCGGGGAGATACGCAGTATTTT	CASGLVRYPPRGDTQYF
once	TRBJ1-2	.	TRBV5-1	TGCGCCAGCAGCAAAGCAGGGGCCCCTTCTTCCGGCTACACCTTC	CASSKAGAPSSGYTF
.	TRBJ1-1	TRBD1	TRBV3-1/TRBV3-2	TGTGCCAGCAGCCAAGCAAATGGAGGACAGGGTTCGTCCACTGAAGCTTTCTTT	CASSQANGGQGSSTEAFF
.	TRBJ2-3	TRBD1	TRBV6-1	TGTGCCAGCAGCGAAATACAGGGGGTCGGAACAGATACGCAGTATTTT	CASSEIQGVGTDTQYF
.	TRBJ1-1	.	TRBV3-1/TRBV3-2	TGTGCCAGCAGCCAAGGGCGGGGGCTGAACACTGAAGCTTTCTTT	CASSQGRGLNTEAFF
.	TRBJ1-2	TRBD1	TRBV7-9	TGTGCCAGCAGCTTAGGGGACAGGGTCTATGGCTACACCTTC	CASSLGDRVYGYTF
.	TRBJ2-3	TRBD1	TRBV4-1	TGCGCCAGCAGCCAATTACTGACAGGGGGCGCAACAGATACGCAGTATTTT	CASSQLLTGGATDTQYF
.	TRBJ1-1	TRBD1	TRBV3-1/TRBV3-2	TGTGCCAGCAGCCGACGGGACAGGGCTGAAGCTTTCTTT	CASSRRDRAEAFF
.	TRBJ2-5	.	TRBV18	TGTGCCAGCTCAGGTCAGGGTGGAGCTGGGACCCAGTACTTC	CASSGQGGAGTQYF
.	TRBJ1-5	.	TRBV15	TGTGCCGGTTCCCGAGGCTGGGATCAGCCCCAGCATTTT	CAGSRGWDQPQHF
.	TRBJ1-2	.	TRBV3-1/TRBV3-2	TGTGCCAGCAGCCCCCGCCACGGGGCTAACTATGGCTACACCTTC	CASSPRHGANYGYTF
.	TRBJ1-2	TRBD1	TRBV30	TGTGCCTGGAGTCCCGGACAGGCCATAAACTATGGCTACACCTTC	CAWSPGQAINYGYTF
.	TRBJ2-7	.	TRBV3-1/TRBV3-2	TGTGCCAGCAGCCAAGTACTGGAGTACGAGCAGTACTTC	CASSQVLEYEQYF
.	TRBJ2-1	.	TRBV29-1	TGCAGCGTTGAGACCCTACAGGGCAATGAGCAGTTCTTC	CSVETLQGNEQFF
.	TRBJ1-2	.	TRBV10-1	TGCGCCAGCAGCGAAACCCGGGACACCCACTATGGCTACACCTTC	CASSETRDTHYGYTF
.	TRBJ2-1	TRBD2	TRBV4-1	TGCGCCAGCAGCCAAGGACTAGCGGGTGCTGGTAAGCAGTTCTTC	CASSQGLAGAGKQFF
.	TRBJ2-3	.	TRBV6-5	TGTGCCAGCAGTCGCAGGGGGGAGAGCACAGATACGCAGTATTTT	CASSRRGESTDTQYF
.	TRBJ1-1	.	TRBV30	TGTGCCTGGAGTTTTCGTGGACAGATGAACACTGAAGCTTTCTTT	CAWSFRGQMNTEAFF
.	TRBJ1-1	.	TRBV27	TGTGCCAGCAGCCTTATCGGCGGGGGTGTCACTGAAGCTTTCTTT	CASSLIGGGVTEAFF
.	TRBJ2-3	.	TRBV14	TGTGCCAGCAGCCAAGCCCCCGGGGGATTCTCAGATACGCAGTATTTT	CASSQAPGGFSDTQYF
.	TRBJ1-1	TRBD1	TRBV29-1	TGCAGCGTCGAGAGGGGGCGGGGCACTGAAGCTTTCTTT	CSVERGRGTEAFF
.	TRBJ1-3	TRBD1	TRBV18	TGTGCCAGCTCACCGGGGGACAGTGGCTCTGGAAACACCATATATTTT	CASSPGDSGSGNTIYF
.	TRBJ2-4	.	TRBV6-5	TGTGCCGTGGTGGGTCGGGGAAACATTCAGTACTTC	CAVVGRGNIQYF
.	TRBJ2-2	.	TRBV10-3	TGTGCCATCACCCCTGAGAGCGACACCGGGGAGCTGTTTTTT	CAITPESDTGELFF
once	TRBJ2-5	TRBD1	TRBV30	TGTGCCTGGAAAGGGGGCGGAGAGACCCAGTACTTC	CAWKGGGETQYF
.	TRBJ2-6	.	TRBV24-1	TGTGCCACGGCTAGGGGAGGGGCCAACGTCCTGACTTTC	CATARGGANVLTF
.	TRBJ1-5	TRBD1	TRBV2	TGTGCCAGCAAGGGACAGTCCCTCAATCAGCCCCAGCATTTT	CASKGQSLNQPQHF
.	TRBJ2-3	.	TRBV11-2	TGTGCCAGCAGCTTAGTTCAGAACCATGCGCAGTATTTT	CASSLVQNHAQYF
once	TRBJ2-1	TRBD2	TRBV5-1	TGCGCCAGCAGAAAAGGACTAGCGGGGGACAGCTCCTACAATGAGCAGTTCTTC	CASRKGLAGDSSYNEQFF
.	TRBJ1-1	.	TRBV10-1	TGCGCCAGCACCAGGGTTTCTCATGAAGCTTTCTTT	CASTRVSHEAFF
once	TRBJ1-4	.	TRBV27	TGTGCCAGCAGTTTAGGCCCCACTAATGAAAAACTGTTTTTT	CASSLGPTNEKLFF
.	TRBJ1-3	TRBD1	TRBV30	TGTGCCTGGAGTACCACAGGGGACGCGGGAAACACCATATATTTT	CAWSTTGDAGNTIYF
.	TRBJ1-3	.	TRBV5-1	TGCGCCAGCAGCACTGGTCAGGGTTCTGGGATTTTT	CASSTGQGSGIF
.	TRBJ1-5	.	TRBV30	TGTGCCTGGAGTGCAGGGTTAACTAGCAATCAGCCCCAGCATTTT	CAWSAGLTSNQPQHF
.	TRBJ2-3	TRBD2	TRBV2	TGTGCCAGCAGTGAATCTCTCGCAGGGAGTTTGGGGGGGATCACTAGCACAGATACGCAGTATTTT	CASSESLAGSLGGITSTDTQYF
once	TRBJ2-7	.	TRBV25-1	TGTGCCAGCAGTGACGGCGGGCTATTTGGGGACGAGCAGTACTTC	CASSDGGLFGDEQYF
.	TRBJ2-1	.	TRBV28	TGTGCCAGCAGTTCTCAGGGCTCCTACAATGAGCAGTTCTTC	CASSSQGSYNEQFF
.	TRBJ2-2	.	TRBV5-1	TGCGCCAGCAGCTTGGTCCGAGGTGGCACCGGGGAGCTGTTTTTT	CASSLVRGGTGELFF
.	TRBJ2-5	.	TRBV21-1	TGTGCCGGAATAGCGGGGGCGGAAGAGACCCAGTACTTC	CAGIAGAEETQYF
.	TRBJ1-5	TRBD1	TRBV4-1	TGCGCCAGCAGCCAAGATAGAGTACAGGGGGTGGTGGATAGGAAGCCCCAGCATTTT	CASSQDRVQGVVDRKPQHF